The text below deals with one T cell receptor (beta chain). Its antigen has not been determined. Base qualities are not at hand, and no much larger clone is one base apart. The data originate from a study of T cell repertoires in cytomegalovirus infection (dated by TCRdb to between 2019 and 2020). In terms of the full investigation: Peptide stimulations targeted recently identified HLA-C-restricted CMV epitopes, whose presentation resists viral immunomodulation, together with well-studied HLA-B-restricted epitopes. The HLA type of each donor mattered for the analysis, because public TCR beta signatures pointed to carriage of CMV infection along with the matching HLA type. Summary of the overall study and its limitations: The ex vivo response was dominated by HLA-C-restricted CMV-specific TCR beta clonotypes, which also provided the single most frequent clonotype in two of eight donors. In both this cohort and an independent roughly 400-donor cohort, the cumulative frequency of public TCR beta family members distinguished carriers of CMV infection plus the relevant HLA type.

For CDR1 and CDR2, the germline V gene lists SNHLY and FYNNEI. V was cut back by 8 bases and J by 2 bases, leaving a gap of 12 bases between them. The cysteine opens and the phenylalanine closes a CDR3 of 13 amino acids. Only the CDR3 region is kept as DNA, spanning 39 bases read in frame from base 1. Reading the label with the study, this specimen's treatment or condition is: in vitro stimulation with specific CMV peptide epitopes to enrich CMV-specific T cells. TCRdb shows the sequencer as Illumina HiSeq 1500. Through fastp at Q25 and MiXCR, TCRdb rebuilt clones from the public reads, retaining in-frame beta chains. Entries are consolidated by CDR3 protein sequence, retaining the most common genes and DNA. This sample is represented by 450,000 to 550,000 distinct CDR3 sequences; 42% of them were singletons. Around 45% of the sample is held by the ten biggest clonotypes.

The receptor was derived from a human donor in good health (CMV status not recorded). Some clones in this sample may be carry-over from other donors' samples. The source material was cultured PBMCs, sampled from culture after CMV antigen stimulation. The rearranged chain carries TRBV2 and TRBJ2-5, with TRBD2 as a weak D call on 6 bases. The DNA reads as follows: TGTGCCAGCCGCGGGACTTCTCAAGAGACCCAGTACTTC. It encodes CASRGTSQETQYF.